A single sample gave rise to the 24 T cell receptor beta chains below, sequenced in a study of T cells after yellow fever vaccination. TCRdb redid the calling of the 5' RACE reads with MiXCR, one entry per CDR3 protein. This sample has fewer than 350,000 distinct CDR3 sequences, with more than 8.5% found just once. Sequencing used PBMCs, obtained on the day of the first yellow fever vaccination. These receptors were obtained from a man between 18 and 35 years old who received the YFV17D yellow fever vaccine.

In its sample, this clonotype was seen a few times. Here the CDR3 DNA reads TGCGCCAGCAGCCAAGATTGGGCACAGCAAGAGACCCAGTACTTC. Encoded protein: CASSQDWAQQETQYF. The chain links TRBV4-3 to TRBJ2-5; D unresolved. Germline V gene sequence: CDR1 LGHNA, CDR2 YSLEER. CDR3 size: 15 residues. V lost 0 bases and J 2 bases, leaving 10 bases between the germline ends.

The CDR3 sequence: CAWSGASGDNEQFF. The DNA for the CDR3 is TGTGCCTGGTCTGGGGCTAGCGGGGACAATGAGCAGTTCTTC. V and J are TRBV30 and TRBJ2-1, with 9 bases that match TRBD2. The V segment lost 5 bases and the J segment 5 bases; nucleotides outside the gene matches: 7. The CDR3 contains 14 residues. Germline assignment: CDR1 GTSNPN and CDR2 SVGIG (reference sequence).

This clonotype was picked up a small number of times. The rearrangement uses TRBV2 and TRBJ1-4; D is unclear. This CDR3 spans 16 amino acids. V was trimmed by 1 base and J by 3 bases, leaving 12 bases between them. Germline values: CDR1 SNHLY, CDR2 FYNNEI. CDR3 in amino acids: CASSEVAVGPNEKLFF. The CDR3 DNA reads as TGTGCCAGCAGTGAAGTAGCTGTTGGGCCTAATGAAAAACTGTTTTTT.

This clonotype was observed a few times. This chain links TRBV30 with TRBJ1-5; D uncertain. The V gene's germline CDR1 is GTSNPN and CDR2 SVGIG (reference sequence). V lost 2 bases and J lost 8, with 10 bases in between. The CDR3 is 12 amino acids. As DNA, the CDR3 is TGTGCCTGGAGTCTTCCGCCGGAGCCCCAGCATTTT. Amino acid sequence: CAWSLPPEPQHF.

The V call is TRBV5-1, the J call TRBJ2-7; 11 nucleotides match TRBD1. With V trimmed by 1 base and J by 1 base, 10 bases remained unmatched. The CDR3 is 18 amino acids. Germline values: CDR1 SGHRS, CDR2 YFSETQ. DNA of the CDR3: TGCGCCAGCAGCTTGCTCCATCCGGGACAGGGGGATTCCTACGAGCAGTACTTC. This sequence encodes CASSLLHPGQGDSYEQYF.

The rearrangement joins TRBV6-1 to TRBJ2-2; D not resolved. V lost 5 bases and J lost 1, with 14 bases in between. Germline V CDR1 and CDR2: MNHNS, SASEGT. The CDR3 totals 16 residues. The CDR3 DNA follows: TGTGCCAGCAGTCCAGTTTGGGGAAGGAACACCGGGGAGCTGTTTTTT. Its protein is CASSPVWGRNTGELFF.

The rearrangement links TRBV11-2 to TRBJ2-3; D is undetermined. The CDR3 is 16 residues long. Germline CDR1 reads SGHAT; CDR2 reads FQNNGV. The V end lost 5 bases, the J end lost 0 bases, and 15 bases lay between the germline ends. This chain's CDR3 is CASSLPKASSTDTQYF. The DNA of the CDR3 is TGTGCCAGCAGCCTCCCAAAAGCGTCTAGCACAGATACGCAGTATTTT. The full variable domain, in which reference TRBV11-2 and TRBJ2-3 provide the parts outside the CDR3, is EAGVAQSPRYKIIEKRQSVAFWCNPISGHATLYWYQQILGQGPKLLIQFQNNGVVDDSQLPKDRFSAERLKGVDSTLKIQPAKLEDSAVYLCASSLPKASSTDTQYFGPGTRLTVL.

In DNA form, the CDR3 reads TGTGCCAGTAGTATCTTGGGGCCCACCCGGCCCGTTGAAGCTTTCTTT. It specifies CASSILGPTRPVEAFF. This sequence joins TRBV19 and TRBJ1-1; tentative D call: TRBD1 (5 bases). Germline V CDR1 and CDR2: LNHDA, SQIVND (reference sequence). The CDR3 extends over 16 amino acids. V gave up 3 bases and J gave up 7 bases, with 21 bases separating them.

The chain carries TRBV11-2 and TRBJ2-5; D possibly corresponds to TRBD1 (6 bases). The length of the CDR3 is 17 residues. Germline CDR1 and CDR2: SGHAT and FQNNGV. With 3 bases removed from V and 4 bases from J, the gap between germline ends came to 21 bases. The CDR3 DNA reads TGTGCCAGCAGCTTCGTAGGGACACCCAATTATGCAGAGACCCAGTACTTC. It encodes CASSFVGTPNYAETQYF.

The CDR3 sequence is CASSLAQGHYGYTF. The CDR3 DNA is TGTGCCAGCAGCTTAGCGCAGGGGCACTATGGCTACACCTTC. This rearrangement joins TRBV7-2 to TRBJ1-2, with a tentative D call TRBD1 (6 bases). Germline V gives CDR1 SGHTA, CDR2 FQGNSA. Trimming cost V 0 bases and J 3 bases, with 8 bases left between them. The CDR3 sequence is 14 residues long. The variable domain in full, with the rest retrieved from reference TRBV7-2 and TRBJ1-2, is GAGVSQSPSNKVTEKGKDVELRCDPISGHTALYWYRQSLGQGLEFLIYFQGNSAPDKSGLPSDRFSAERTGGSVSTLTIQRTQQEDSAVYLCASSLAQGHYGYTFGSGTRLTVV.

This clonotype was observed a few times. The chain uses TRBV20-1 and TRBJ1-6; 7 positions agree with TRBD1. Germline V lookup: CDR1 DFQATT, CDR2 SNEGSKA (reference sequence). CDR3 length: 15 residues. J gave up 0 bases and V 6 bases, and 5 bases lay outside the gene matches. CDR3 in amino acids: CSARQGRSYNSPLHF. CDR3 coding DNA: TGCAGTGCGAGACAGGGCCGCTCCTATAATTCACCCCTCCACTTT.

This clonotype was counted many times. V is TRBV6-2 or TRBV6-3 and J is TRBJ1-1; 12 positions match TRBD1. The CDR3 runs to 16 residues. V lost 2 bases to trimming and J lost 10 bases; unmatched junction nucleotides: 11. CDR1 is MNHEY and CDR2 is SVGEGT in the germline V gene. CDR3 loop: CASSYAGTGGSRGAFF. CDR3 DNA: TGTGCCAGCAGTTACGCCGGGACAGGGGGCTCACGGGGAGCTTTCTTT.

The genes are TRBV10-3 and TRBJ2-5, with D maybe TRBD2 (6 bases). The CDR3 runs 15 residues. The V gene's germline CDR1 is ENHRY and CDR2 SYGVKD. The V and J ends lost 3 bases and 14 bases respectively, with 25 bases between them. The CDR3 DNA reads TGTGCCATCAGTGAAGGAGGGGAAGGGGCTCGGTGGCCTTACTTC. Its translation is CAISEGGEGARWPYF.

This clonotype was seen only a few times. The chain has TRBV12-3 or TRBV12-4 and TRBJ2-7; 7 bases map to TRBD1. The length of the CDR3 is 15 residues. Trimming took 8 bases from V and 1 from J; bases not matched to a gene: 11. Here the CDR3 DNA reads TGTGCCAGCGCCCCCGCAGGCAGGGGGTCCTACGAGCAGTACGTC. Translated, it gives CASAPAGRGSYEQYV.

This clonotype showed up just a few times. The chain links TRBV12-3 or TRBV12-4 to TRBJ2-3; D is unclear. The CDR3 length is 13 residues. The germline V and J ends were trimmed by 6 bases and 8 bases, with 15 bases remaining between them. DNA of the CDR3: TGTGCCAGCAGCGCCTTGGGCCTGGGTACGCAGTATTTT. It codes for CASSALGLGTQYF.

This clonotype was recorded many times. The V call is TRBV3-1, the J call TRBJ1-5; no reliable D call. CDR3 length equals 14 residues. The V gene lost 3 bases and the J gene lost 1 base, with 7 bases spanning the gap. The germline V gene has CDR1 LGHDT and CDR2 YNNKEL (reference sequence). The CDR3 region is CASSQGISNQPQHF. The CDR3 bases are TGTGCCAGCAGCCAGGGTATAAGCAATCAGCCCCAGCATTTT.

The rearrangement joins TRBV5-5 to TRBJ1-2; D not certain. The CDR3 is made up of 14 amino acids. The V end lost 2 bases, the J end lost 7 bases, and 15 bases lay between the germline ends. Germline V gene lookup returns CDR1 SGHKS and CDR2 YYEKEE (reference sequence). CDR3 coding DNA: TGTGCCAGCAGCTTAGGGCAGGAGCTTCCTGGCTACACCTTC. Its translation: CASSLGQELPGYTF.

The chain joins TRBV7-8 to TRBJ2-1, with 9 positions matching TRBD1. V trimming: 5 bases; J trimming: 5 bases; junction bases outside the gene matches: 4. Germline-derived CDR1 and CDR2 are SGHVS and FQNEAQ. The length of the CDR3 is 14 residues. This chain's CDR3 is CASSPRTGDNEQFF. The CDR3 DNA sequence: TGTGCCAGCAGCCCTCGGACAGGGGACAATGAGCAGTTCTTC.

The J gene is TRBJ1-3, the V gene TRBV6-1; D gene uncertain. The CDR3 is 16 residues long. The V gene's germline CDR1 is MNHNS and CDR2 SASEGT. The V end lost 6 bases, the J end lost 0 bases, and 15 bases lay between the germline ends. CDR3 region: CASRQSLTVSGNTIYF. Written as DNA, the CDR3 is TGTGCCAGCAGGCAATCCCTAACAGTCTCTGGAAACACCATATATTTT.

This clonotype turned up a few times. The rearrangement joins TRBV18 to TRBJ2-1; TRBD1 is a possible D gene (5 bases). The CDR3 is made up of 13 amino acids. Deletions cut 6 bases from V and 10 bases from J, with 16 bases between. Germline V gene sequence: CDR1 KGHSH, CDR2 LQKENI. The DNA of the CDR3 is TGTGCCAGCTCCCCCGACAGTACTAACGAGCAGTTCTTC. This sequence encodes CASSPDSTNEQFF.

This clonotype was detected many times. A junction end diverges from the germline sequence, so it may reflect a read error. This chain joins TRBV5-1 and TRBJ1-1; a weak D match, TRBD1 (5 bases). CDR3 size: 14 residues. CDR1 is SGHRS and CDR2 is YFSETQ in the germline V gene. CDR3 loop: CASSTTEMNTEAFF. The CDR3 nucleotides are TGTGCCAGCAGCACGACAGAGATGAACACTGAAGCTTTCTTT.

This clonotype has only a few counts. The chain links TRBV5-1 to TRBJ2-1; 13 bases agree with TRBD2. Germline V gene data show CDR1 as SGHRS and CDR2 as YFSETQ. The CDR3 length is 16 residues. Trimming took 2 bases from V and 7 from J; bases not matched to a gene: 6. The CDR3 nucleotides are TGCGCCAGCAGCTTTGAACTAGCGGGGGGGGGAAATGAGCAGTTCTTC. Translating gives CASSFELAGGGNEQFF.

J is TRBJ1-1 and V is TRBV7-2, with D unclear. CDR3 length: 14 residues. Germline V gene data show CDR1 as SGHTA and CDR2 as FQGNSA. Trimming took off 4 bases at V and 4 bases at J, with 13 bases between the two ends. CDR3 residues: CASSSTQLGTEAFF. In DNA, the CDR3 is TGTGCCAGCAGCTCGACACAGTTGGGCACTGAAGCTTTCTTT.

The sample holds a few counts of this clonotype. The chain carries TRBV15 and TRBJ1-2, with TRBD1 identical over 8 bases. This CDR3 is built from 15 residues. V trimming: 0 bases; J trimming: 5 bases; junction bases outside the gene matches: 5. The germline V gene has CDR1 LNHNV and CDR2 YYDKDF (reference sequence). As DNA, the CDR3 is TGTGCCACCAGCAGAGACACAGGGGGTCTATATGGCTACACCTTC. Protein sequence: CATSRDTGGLYGYTF.